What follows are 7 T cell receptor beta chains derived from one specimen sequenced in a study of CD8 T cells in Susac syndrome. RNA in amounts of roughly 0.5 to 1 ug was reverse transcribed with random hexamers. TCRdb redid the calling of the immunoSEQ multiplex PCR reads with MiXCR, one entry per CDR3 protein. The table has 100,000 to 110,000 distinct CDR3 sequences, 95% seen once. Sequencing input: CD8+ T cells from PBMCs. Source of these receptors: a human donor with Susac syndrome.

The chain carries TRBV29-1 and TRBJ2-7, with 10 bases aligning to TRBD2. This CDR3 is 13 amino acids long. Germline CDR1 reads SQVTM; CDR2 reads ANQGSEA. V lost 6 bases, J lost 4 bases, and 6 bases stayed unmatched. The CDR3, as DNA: TGCAGCGTCCCTAGCGGGGGTAGTTACGAGCAGTACTTC. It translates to CSVPSGGSYEQYF.

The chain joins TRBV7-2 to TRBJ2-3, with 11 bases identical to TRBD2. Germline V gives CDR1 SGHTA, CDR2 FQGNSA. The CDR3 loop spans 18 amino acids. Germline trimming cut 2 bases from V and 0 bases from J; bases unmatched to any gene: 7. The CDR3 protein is CASSLRLAGSQSTDTQYF. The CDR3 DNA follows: TGTGCCAGCAGCTTAAGACTAGCGGGGAGCCAAAGCACAGATACGCAGTATTTT.

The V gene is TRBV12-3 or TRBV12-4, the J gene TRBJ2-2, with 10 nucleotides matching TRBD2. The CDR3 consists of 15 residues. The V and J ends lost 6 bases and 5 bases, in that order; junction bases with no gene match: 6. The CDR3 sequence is CASRALAGETGELFF. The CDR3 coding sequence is TGTGCCAGCAGGGCCCTAGCGGGAGAAACCGGGGAGCTGTTTTTT.

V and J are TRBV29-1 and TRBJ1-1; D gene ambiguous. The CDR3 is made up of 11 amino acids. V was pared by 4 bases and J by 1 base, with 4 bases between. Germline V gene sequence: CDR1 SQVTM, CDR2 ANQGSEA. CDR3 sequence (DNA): TGCAGCGTTGTTGGGAACACTGAAGCTTTCTTT. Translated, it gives CSVVGNTEAFF.

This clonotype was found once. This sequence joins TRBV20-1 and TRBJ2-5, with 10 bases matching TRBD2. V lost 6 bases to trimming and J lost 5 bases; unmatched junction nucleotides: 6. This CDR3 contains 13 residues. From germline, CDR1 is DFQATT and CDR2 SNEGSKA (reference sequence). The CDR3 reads CSAPAGGEETQYF. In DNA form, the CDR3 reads TGCAGTGCCCCAGCGGGGGGGGAGGAGACCCAGTACTTC.

CDR3 loop: CSAPPTTSQETQYF. CDR3 sequence (DNA): TGCAGTGCGCCACCTACGACGTCCCAAGAGACCCAGTACTTC. The chain uses TRBV20-1 and TRBJ2-5; D unresolved. Germline-derived CDR1 and CDR2 are DFQATT and SNEGSKA (reference sequence). With 6 bases removed from V and 1 base from J, the gap between germline ends came to 15 bases. This CDR3 spans 14 amino acids.

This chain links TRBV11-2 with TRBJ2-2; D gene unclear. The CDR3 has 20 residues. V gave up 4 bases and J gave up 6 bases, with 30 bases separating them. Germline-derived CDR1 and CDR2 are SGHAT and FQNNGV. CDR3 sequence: CASSSPRKGRVRERAGELFF. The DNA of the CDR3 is TGTGCCAGCAGCTCTCCCCGGAAGGGTCGAGTTAGAGAAAGGGCCGGGGAGCTGTTTTTT.